This TCR beta chain came from a study of blood T cells in healthy people across ages. The V and J ends lost 5 bases and 2 bases, in that order; junction bases with no gene match: 8. The CDR3 loop spans 15 amino acids. CDR1 and CDR2 from the germline V gene are SGHRS and YFSETQ. In regard to this clonotype: As yet, its antigen is unknown.

Next came a second PCR, run for 7 to 11 cycles, which used a sample-barcoded 5' primer along with a J-beta primer mix. TCRdb reprocessed the 5' RACE reads via MiXCR and lists one record per CDR3 protein. The sample lists around 2 million distinct CDR3 sequences, about two fifths occurring once. Findings and caveats of the study: Diversity estimates from one million T cells were considered underestimates. Unsorted PBMCs prevented conclusive naive versus antigen-experienced comparison.

The receptor's source is a human donor in good health. The sequenced sample consisted of blood. J is TRBJ2-3 and V is TRBV5-1, with 7 nucleotides matching TRBD2. The CDR3 loop reads CASRERGGITDTQYF. The CDR3, as DNA: TGCGCCAGCAGGGAACGCGGGGGAATCACAGATACGCAGTATTTT.